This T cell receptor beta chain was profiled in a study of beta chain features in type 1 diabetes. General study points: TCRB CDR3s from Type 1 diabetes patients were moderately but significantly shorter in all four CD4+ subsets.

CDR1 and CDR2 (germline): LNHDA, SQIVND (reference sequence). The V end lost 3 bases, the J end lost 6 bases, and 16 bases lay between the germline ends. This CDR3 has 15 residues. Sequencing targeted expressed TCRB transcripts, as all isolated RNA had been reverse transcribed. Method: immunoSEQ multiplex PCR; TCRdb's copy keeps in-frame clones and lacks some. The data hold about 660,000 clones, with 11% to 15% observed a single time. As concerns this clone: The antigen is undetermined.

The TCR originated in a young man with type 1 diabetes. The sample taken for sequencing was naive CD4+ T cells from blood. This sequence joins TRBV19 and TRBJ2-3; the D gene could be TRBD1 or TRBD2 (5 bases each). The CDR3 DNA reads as TGTGCCAGTAGTATCTCGGCGAGGGACCGGGATACGCAGTATTTT. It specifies CASSISARDRDTQYF.